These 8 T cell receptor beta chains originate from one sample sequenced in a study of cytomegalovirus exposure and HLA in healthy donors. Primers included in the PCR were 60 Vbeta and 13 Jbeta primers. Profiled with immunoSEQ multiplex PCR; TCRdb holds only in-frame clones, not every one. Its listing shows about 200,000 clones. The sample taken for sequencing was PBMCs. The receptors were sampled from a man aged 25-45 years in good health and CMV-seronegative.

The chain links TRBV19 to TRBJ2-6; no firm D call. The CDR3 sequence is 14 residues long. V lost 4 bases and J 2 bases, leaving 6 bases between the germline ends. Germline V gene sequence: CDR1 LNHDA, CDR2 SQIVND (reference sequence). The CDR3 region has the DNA TGTGCCAGTAGTACAACAGCTGGGGCCAACGTCCTGACTTTC. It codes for CASSTTAGANVLTF.

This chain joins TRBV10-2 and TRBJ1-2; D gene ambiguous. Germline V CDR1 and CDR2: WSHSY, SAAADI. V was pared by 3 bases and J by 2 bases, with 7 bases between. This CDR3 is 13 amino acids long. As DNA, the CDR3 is TGCGCCAGCAGTGACCCCATGAACTATGGCTACACCTTC. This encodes CASSDPMNYGYTF.

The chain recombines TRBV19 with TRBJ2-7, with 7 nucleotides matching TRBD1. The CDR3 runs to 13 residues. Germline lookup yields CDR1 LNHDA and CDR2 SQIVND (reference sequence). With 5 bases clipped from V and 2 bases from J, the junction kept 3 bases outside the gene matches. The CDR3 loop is CASSPGTAYEQYF. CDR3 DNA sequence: TGTGCCAGTAGTCCGGGGACAGCCTACGAGCAGTACTTC. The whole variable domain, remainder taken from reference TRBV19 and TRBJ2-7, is DGGITQSPKYLFRKEGQNVTLSCEQNLNHDAMYWYRQDPGQGLRLIYYSQIVNDFQKGDIAEGYSVSREKKESFPLTVTSAQKNPTAFYLCASSPGTAYEQYFGPGTRLTVT.

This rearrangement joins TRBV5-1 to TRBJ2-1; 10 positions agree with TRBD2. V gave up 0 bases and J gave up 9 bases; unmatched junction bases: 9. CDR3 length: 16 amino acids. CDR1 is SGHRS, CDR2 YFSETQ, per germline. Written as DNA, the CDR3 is TGCGCCAGCAGCTTGGCGCGCCTAGCGGGAGTAACTGAGCAGTTCTTC. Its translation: CASSLARLAGVTEQFF.

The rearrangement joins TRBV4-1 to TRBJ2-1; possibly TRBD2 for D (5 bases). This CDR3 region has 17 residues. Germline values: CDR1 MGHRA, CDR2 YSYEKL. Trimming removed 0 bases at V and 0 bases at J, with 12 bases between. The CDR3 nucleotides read TGCGCCAGCAGCCAAGATGGGCGGGTGAGCTCCTACAATGAGCAGTTCTTC. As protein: CASSQDGRVSSYNEQFF.

CDR3 DNA: TGTGCCAGCAGCTACACTAGGTTCTCTGAAGCTTTCTTT. Protein product: CASSYTRFSEAFF. J is TRBJ1-1 and V is TRBV7-8; D is unclear. V was trimmed by 4 bases and J by 6 bases, leaving 12 bases between them. This CDR3 spans 13 amino acids. Germline V CDR1 and CDR2: SGHVS, FQNEAQ.

Here the CDR3 reads CASSPPLAPSTDTQYF. Here the CDR3 DNA reads TGCGCCAGCAGCCCCCCGCTAGCACCCAGCACAGATACGCAGTATTTT. The J gene is TRBJ2-3, the V gene TRBV4-3; perhaps TRBD2 as D (5 bases). With 4 bases removed from V and 0 bases from J, the gap between germline ends came to 14 bases. Per the germline V gene, CDR1 is LGHNA and CDR2 is YSLEER. This CDR3 comprises 16 residues.

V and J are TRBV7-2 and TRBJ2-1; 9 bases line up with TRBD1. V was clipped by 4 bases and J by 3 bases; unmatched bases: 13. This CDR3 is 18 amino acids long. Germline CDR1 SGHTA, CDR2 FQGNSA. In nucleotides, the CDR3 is TGTGCCAGCAGCTCGCCCCAGAAGGACAGGGGCAACTACAATGAGCAGTTCTTC. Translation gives CASSSPQKDRGNYNEQFF.